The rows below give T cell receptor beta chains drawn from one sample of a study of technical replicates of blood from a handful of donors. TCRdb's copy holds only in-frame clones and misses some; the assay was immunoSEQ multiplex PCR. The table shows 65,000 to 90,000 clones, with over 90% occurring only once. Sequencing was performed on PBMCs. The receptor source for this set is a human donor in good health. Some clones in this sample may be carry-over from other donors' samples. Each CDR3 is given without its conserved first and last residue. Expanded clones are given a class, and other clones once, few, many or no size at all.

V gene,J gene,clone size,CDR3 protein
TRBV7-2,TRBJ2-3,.,ASSYPTSGSVEDTQY
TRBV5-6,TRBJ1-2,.,ASSLESDRRGLSGYT
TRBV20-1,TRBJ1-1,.,SARGTVEAF
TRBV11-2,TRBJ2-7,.,ASSPGTHPGEQY
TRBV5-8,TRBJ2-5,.,ASRRDRVGETQY
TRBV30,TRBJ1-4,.,AWSYRGIEKLF
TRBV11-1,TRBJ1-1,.,ASSQPGRGPGTEAF
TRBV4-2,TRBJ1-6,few,ASSQDVENSPLH
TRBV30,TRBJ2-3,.,AWSYPDTQY
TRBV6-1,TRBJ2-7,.,ASKTSAGAAYEQY
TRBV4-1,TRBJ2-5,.,ASSRYGLAGGHQETQY
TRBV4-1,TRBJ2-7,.,ASSRTGGYYEQY
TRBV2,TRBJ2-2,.,ASSDIWRTGELF
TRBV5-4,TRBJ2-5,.,ASSLAGGGETQY
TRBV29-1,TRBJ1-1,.,SVEGYRGRSEAF
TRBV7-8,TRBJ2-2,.,ASGLGLAGVPFRIGELF
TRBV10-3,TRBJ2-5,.,AISAGTSGGETQY
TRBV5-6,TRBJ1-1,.,ASSPLRRGTEAF
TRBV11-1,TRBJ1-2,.,ASTAGGPGTIT
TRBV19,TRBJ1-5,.,ASSIGTGGNQPQH
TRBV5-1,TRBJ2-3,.,ASSPGTSAFTDTQY
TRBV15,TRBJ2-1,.,ATSRAAGLADNEQF
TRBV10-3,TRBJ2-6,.,ATSREANVLT
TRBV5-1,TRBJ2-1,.,ASSSYPRDRGYNEQF
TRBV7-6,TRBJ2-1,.,ASSPRSGVYNEQF
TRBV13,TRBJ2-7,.,ASSLGRSAYEQY
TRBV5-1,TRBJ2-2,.,ASSLAEPTGELF
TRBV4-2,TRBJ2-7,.,ASSQEVQGTGSYEQY
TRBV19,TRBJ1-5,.,ASSGVGGINQPQH
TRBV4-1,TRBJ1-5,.,ASSQVGTGINQPQH
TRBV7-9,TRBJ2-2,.,ASSPRTSVWELF
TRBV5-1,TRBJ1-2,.,ASTISEGAQGYT
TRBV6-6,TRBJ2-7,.,ASSQRGYEQY
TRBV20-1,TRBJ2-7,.,SARARDREY
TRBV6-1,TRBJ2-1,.,ASTEAGGSYNEQF
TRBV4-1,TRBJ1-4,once,ASSQVGKLF
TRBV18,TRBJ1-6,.,ASSPGHLNSPLH
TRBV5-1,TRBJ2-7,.,ASSLADAYEQY
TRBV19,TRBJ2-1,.,ASSSRASGGNEQF
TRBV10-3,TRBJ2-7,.,AIGGDSARSRGEQY
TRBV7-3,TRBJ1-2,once,ASSPTGDYGYT
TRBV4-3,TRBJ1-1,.,ASSQDLTGTEAF
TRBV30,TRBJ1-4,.,AWERTHEKLF
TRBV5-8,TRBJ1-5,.,ASSMDRGNQPQH
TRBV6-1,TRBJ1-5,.,ASSAGDQPQH
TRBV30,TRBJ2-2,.,AWARDKVGRELF
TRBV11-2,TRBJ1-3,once,ASSAPQGSGNTIY
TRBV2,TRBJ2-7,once,ASRANQGTYEQY
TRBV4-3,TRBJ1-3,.,ASSQGWTGSSGNTIY
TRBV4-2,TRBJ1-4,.,ASSQVIDYGEKLF
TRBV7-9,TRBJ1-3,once,ASSLVPHHSGNTIY
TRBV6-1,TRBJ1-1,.,ASQSGLMNTEAF
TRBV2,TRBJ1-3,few,AGSQDGISGNTIY
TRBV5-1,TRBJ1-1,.,ASSSGVGRDTEAF
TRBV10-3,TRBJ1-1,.,AISEHGENTEAF